This TCR beta chain was identified during a study of blood T cell repertoires in COVID-19. Study at large: Samples came from the United States, Italy and Spain, spanning acute and convalescent COVID-19. T cells, B-cell-depleted T cells, or PBMCs provided the cDNA or gDNA that served as material.

The table lists this clone with a count of one. Original processing methods: Amplification of reference gene primers was used by the study to estimate nucleated cell counts. The data were produced by immunoSEQ multiplex PCR, yet TCRdb's version contains in-frame clones alone and is incomplete. The DNA was the basis for D and trimming; V, J and clone size are from that table. The table lists approximately 25,000 clones, about two thirds of them singletons. CDR3 length: 13 amino acids. CDR1 is ENHRY, CDR2 SYGVKD, per germline. Trimming cost V 6 bases and J 5 bases; bases outside gene matches: 5. Material: peripheral blood. The chain combines TRBV10-3 with TRBJ1-1; 8 bases match TRBD1. The TCR was taken from an elderly woman with acute or convalescent COVID-19. The CDR3 protein is CAISATGETEAFF. The CDR3 bases are TGTGCCATCAGCGCGACAGGGGAAACTGAAGCTTTCTTT.